What follows is one TCR beta chain and its context. Its specificity is unknown. This sample includes further DNA sequences coding for the same CDR3. This sample stems from a study of OX40 agonist ivuxolimab in advanced cancers. The wider study: Ivuxolimab doses were 0.01, 0.1, 0.3, 1.5, 3 or 10 mg/kg every 2 weeks.

General study findings and limits: The expanded peripheral T cells' antigen specificity was not determined. With doses of 0.1-3.0 mg/kg, partial responders showed among the lowest clonal expansion. Both CD4+ and CD8+ T cell populations in blood had undergone clonal expansion by week 6 at 0.1 to 3.0 mg/kg.

Measured with immunoSEQ multiplex PCR; TCRdb has only the in-frame clones, and not every one. The sample records 63,000 or so clones, about 90% being singletons. V gave up 3 bases and J gave up 0 bases, with 7 bases separating them. CDR1 and CDR2 from the germline V gene are LNHNV and YYDKDF (reference sequence). The CDR3 extends over 14 amino acids. V usage is TRBV15 and J usage is TRBJ2-3; D gene uncertain. This clonotype was obtained from an adult with an advanced solid tumor such as melanoma, head and neck, liver or kidney cancer. The sample consisted of CD4+ or CD8+ T cells sorted from blood, taken in a trial of the OX40 agonist ivuxolimab. In DNA, the CDR3 is TGTGCCACCAGCAGGGACGGGAGCACAGATACGCAGTATTTT. Its protein is CATSRDGSTDTQYF.